The clone carrying this T cell receptor beta chain was counted between two and nine times. This record belongs to a study of glioma-infiltrating T cells after dendritic cell vaccination. V lost 6 bases and J lost 4; bases outside the gene matches: 8. This CDR3 comprises 16 residues. In germline, CDR1 is KGHSH, CDR2 LQKENI. Only patients with spare fresh-frozen tumor and over two years of follow-up were included. TCRB CDR3 was amplified from 2 ug genomic DNA or less. Libraries were prepared by immunoSEQ multiplex PCR; TCRdb keeps only in-frame clonotypes and omits some of them. The sample has tens of thousands of clones; 82% are singletons.

This clonotype was sampled from a human donor with glioblastoma. The sample consisted of blood, taken before dendritic cell vaccination. The rearrangement joins TRBV18 to TRBJ1-6, with 8 bases identical to TRBD1. The CDR3 DNA reads TGTGCCAGCTCCAGACAGGGGAATTGGTATAATTCACCCCTCCACTTT. Amino acids: CASSRQGNWYNSPLHF.